This TCR beta chain was documented in a study of PD-1 blockade in classical Hodgkin lymphoma. Study observations and caveats: TCR diversity in CD4+, not CD8+, cells rose significantly by C4D1. Lower baseline TCR diversity was reported for newly diagnosed patients than for healthy donors.

V lost 6 bases to trimming and J lost 5 bases; unmatched junction nucleotides: 11. Germline values: CDR1 KGHSH, CDR2 LQKENI. This CDR3 region has 15 residues. The protocol was immunoSEQ multiplex PCR, while the TCRdb copy is restricted to in-frame clones and leaves out a portion. The table has tens of thousands of clones, 82% seen once; the top ten hold around 30%. As to this clone: Its antigen is currently unknown.

Each patient's relapse followed autologous stem cell transplantation, and brentuximab vedotin exposure varied. The sequence came from a human donor with classical Hodgkin lymphoma. The sample consisted of peripheral blood mononuclear cells (PBMCs), taken at baseline. J is TRBJ2-5 and V is TRBV18, with 8 bases fitting TRBD1. This CDR3 is CASSLTRDRGETQYF. DNA of the CDR3: TGTGCCAGCTCCCTCACGAGAGACAGGGGTGAGACCCAGTACTTC.